The clone carrying this T cell receptor (beta chain) showed up just once. Its specificity is unknown. V was cut by 2 bases and J by 2 bases, with 12 bases left in between. In germline, CDR1 is SGHRS, CDR2 YFSETQ. The CDR3 has 15 residues. Data came from immunoSEQ multiplex PCR; TCRdb stores just in-frame clones and leaves some out. There are about 110,000 clones in the sample; about 95% occur only once, and 2.5% to 3% lies in the top ten. This sample is drawn from a study of T cell responses to AZD1222 COVID-19 vaccine. Study outcomes and limitations: The number of AZD1222 recipients seropositive at baseline was only five or six.

The material was peripheral blood, obtained 28 days after the second AZD1222 dose. The clonotype originates from an adult who received the AZD1222 COVID-19 vaccine. This rearrangement joins TRBV5-1 to TRBJ2-3; no clear D. This chain's CDR3 is CASSLSQTFTDTQYF. The CDR3 DNA reads TGCGCCAGCAGCTTATCACAGACCTTCACAGATACGCAGTATTTT.